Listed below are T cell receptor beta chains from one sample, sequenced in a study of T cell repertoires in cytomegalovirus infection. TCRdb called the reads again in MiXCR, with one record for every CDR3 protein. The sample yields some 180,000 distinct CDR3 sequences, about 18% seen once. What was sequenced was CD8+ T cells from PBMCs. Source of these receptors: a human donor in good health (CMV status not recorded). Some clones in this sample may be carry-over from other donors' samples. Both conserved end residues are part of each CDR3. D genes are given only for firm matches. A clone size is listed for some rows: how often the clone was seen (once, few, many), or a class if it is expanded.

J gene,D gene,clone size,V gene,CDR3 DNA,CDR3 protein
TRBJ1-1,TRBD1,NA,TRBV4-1,TGCGCCAGCAGCCAAGAAAGCGAAGGGACAGGACCTAACACTGAAGCTTTCTTT,CASSQESEGTGPNTEAFF
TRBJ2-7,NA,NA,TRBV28,TGTGCCAGCAGTTTGAGGAGGTGGGACGAGCAGTACTTC,CASSLRRWDEQYF
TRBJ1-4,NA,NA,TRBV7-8,TGTGCCAGCAGCCGTGGACGGGTGGGGCGTTTTGGGGCTAATGAAAAACTGTTTTTT,CASSRGRVGRFGANEKLFF
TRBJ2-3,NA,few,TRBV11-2,TGTGCCAGCAGCTTCGGACGGAGGCCCACAGATACGCAGTATTTT,CASSFGRRPTDTQYF
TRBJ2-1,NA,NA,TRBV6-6,TGTGCCAGCAGTGGGAGGACGGCTTACAATGAGCAGTTCTTC,CASSGRTAYNEQFF
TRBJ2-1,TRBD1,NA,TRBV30,TGTGCCTGGACCTTAGGGGGCTTGGGCAATGAGCAGTTCTTC,CAWTLGGLGNEQFF
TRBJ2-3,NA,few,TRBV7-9,TGTGCCAGCAGCTTATCAGGAGATACGCAGTATTTT,CASSLSGDTQYF
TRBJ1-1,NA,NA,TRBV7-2,TGTGCCAGCAGCCCGGGACTTCGGACTGAAGCTTTCTTT,CASSPGLRTEAFF
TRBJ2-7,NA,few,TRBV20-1,TGCAGTGCTTTGACTAGATGGGGTCACGAGCAGTACTTC,CSALTRWGHEQYF
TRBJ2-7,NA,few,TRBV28,TGTGCCAGCAGGGTGAATAATAAGGACGAGCAGTACTTC,CASRVNNKDEQYF
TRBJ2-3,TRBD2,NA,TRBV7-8,TGTGCCAGCAGCTTCCGACTAGCGGTTAGCACAGATACGCAGTATTTT,CASSFRLAVSTDTQYF
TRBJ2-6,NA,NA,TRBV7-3,TGTGCCAGCAGCCCGGGACTGGACTACTCTGGGGCCAACGTCCTGACTTTC,CASSPGLDYSGANVLTF
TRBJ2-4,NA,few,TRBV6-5,TGTGCCAGCAGTTACGGGGGGGCCAGGAACATTCAGTACTTC,CASSYGGARNIQYF